This TCR beta chain was found in a study of blood T cell repertoires in COVID-19. This clone was seen once. From germline, CDR1 is KGHSH and CDR2 LQKENI. The CDR3 covers 17 residues. After removal of 5 bases from V and 0 bases from J, the junction contained 12 bases not matched to a gene. TCRdb's copy holds only in-frame clones and misses some; the assay was immunoSEQ multiplex PCR. The table includes about 150,000 clones, under 90% detected once. The clonotype comes from a human donor in a cohort sampled during active COVID-19. Sequencing was performed on peripheral blood. The V gene is TRBV18, the J gene TRBJ1-2; 7 bases are shared with TRBD1. The CDR3 reads CASSLTPGTAPNYGYTF. The CDR3 DNA sequence: TGTGCCAGCTCATTAACCCCCGGGACAGCACCTAACTATGGCTACACCTTC.